These T cell receptor beta chains were read from a single sample in a study of cytomegalovirus exposure and HLA in healthy donors. Produced via immunoSEQ multiplex PCR; TCRdb's table is partial and in-frame only. The sample consists of more than 130,000 clones, approximately 73% of them appearing once. Sequences were obtained from PBMCs. Receptors originate from a human donor in good health. Both conserved end residues are part of each CDR3. Each record gives: clone size, J gene, D gene, V gene, CDR3 protein, CDR3 DNA. The D gene is left open where the match is weak. Size values are once, few and many counts, or a class for expanded clones, and some rows have none.

.,TRBJ2-3,.,TRBV19,CASTGRRGGTDTQYF,TGTGCCAGTACTGGGCGGAGGGGTGGCACAGATACGCAGTATTTT
.,TRBJ2-5,.,TRBV28,CASSFPQGGDRKETQYF,TGTGCCAGCAGTTTTCCCCAGGGGGGGGACAGGAAGGAGACCCAGTACTTC
.,TRBJ2-2,TRBD2,TRBV7-2,CASSLELAGEISNTGELFF,TGTGCCAGCAGCTTAGAACTAGCGGGGGAGATCTCGAACACCGGGGAGCTGTTTTTT
.,TRBJ2-7,TRBD2,TRBV7-8,CASSPRAAPSGSLAYEQYF,TGTGCCAGCAGCCCCCGGGCGGCCCCTAGCGGGAGTCTTGCCTACGAGCAGTACTTC
.,TRBJ2-2,.,TRBV7-7,CASSLLRDPPRDTGELFF,TGTGCTAGCAGCTTATTGCGGGACCCACCGAGGGACACCGGGGAGCTGTTTTTT
.,TRBJ2-7,TRBD1,TRBV6-1,CASRRQGPTYEQYF,TGTGCCAGCAGGAGACAGGGGCCAACCTACGAGCAGTACTTC
.,TRBJ1-1,.,TRBV10-3,CAIGINRWDMVNTEAFF,TGTGCCATCGGTATAAACAGATGGGACATGGTGAACACTGAAGCTTTCTTT
.,TRBJ2-7,.,TRBV7-2,CASSLVIDSPLGHF,TGTGCCAGCAGCTTAGTTATCGACAGTCCTCTAGGTCACTTC
.,TRBJ2-2,.,TRBV7-9,CASSLSVGRHTGELFF,TGTGCCAGCAGCTTATCGGTGGGGAGACACACCGGGGAGCTGTTTTTT
once,TRBJ1-2,TRBD1,TRBV5-4,CASSVDRGLRSGYTF,TGTGCCAGCAGCGTAGACAGGGGTCTCCGGTCTGGCTACACCTTC
.,TRBJ1-4,TRBD1,TRBV29-1,CSVGSTGGNEKLFF,TGCAGCGTCGGCTCGACAGGGGGTAATGAAAAACTGTTTTTT
.,TRBJ2-5,TRBD2,TRBV5-8,CASASGGGPRGTQYF,TGTGCCAGCGCTTCGGGCGGGGGGCCCCGAGGCACCCAGTACTTC
.,TRBJ2-3,TRBD2,TRBV27,CASSPLAGYGTDTQYF,TGTGCCAGCAGTCCACTAGCGGGTTACGGAACAGATACGCAGTATTTT
.,TRBJ2-6,.,TRBV2,CASTRKPGAGANVLTF,TGTGCCAGCACCCGAAAGCCGGGGGCTGGGGCCAACGTCCTGACTTTC
.,TRBJ1-2,.,TRBV25-1,CASSELGDGYTF,TGTGCCAGCAGTGAATTAGGGGATGGCTACACCTTC
.,TRBJ2-1,TRBD2,TRBV29-1,CSVELAGGPFYNEQFF,TGCAGCGTTGAACTAGCGGGAGGGCCCTTCTACAATGAGCAGTTCTTC
once,TRBJ2-7,TRBD1,TRBV5-1,CASSQGQVVTYEQYF,TGCGCCAGCAGCCAGGGACAGGTTGTCACCTACGAGCAGTACTTC
.,TRBJ2-3,.,TRBV7-9,CASREGGAADTQYF,TGTGCCAGCAGGGAGGGGGGGGCCGCAGATACGCAGTATTTT
.,TRBJ2-1,TRBD2,TRBV2,CASKRDYPPEQFF,TGTGCCAGCAAAAGGGACTACCCCCCCGAGCAGTTCTTC
.,TRBJ2-5,TRBD2,TRBV4-1,CASSQDMGEGQETQYF,TGCGCCAGCAGCCAAGATATGGGGGAGGGCCAAGAGACCCAGTACTTC
.,TRBJ2-3,TRBD2,TRBV19,CASSAGGRDTQYF,TGTGCCAGTAGCGCGGGAGGGAGAGATACGCAGTATTTT
.,TRBJ2-2,.,TRBV2,CAGSRNTGELFF,TGTGCCGGGAGCAGGAACACCGGGGAGCTGTTTTTT
.,TRBJ1-1,TRBD1,TRBV4-2,CASRKQGIMNTEAFF,TGTGCCAGCAGGAAACAGGGGATCATGAACACTGAAGCTTTCTTT
.,TRBJ2-7,.,TRBV11-2,CASSLDGLIYEQYF,TGTGCCAGCAGCTTAGATGGCCTGATCTACGAGCAGTACTTC
.,TRBJ2-2,.,TRBV11-2,CASSLVYGELFF,TGTGCCAGCAGCTTAGTATACGGGGAGCTGTTTTTT
.,TRBJ2-5,.,TRBV6-5,CASSSFTGWETQYF,TGTGCCAGCAGTTCCTTTACAGGGTGGGAGACCCAGTACTTC
.,TRBJ2-1,TRBD2,TRBV5-1,CASSLSMVAGYNEQFF,TGCGCCAGCAGCTTGAGTATGGTAGCGGGGTACAATGAGCAGTTCTTC
.,TRBJ2-5,TRBD1,TRBV2,CASTRDRKETQYF,TGTGCCAGCACACGGGACAGAAAAGAGACCCAGTACTTC
.,TRBJ1-5,.,TRBV28,CASSSPDGNNQPQHF,TGTGCCAGCAGTTCCCCCGACGGGAACAATCAGCCCCAGCATTTT
once,TRBJ1-2,.,TRBV5-1,CASRAGAGSYGYTF,TGCGCCAGCAGGGCGGGGGCAGGGAGCTATGGCTACACCTTC
.,TRBJ1-1,TRBD1,TRBV28,CASLDRANTEAFF,TGTGCCAGCCTTGACAGGGCAAACACTGAAGCTTTCTTT
.,TRBJ2-1,.,TRBV2,CASSGRVVGGEQFF,TGTGCCAGCAGCGGCAGGGTCGTGGGAGGTGAGCAGTTCTTC
.,TRBJ2-1,TRBD1,TRBV7-9,CASSANRGLFSYNEQFF,TGTGCCAGCAGCGCCAACAGGGGGCTATTCTCCTACAATGAGCAGTTCTTC
.,TRBJ1-1,TRBD1,TRBV27,CASSLSGDRGQRSFF,TGTGCCAGCAGTTTATCGGGGGATAGGGGACAGAGGTCTTTCTTT
.,TRBJ2-7,TRBD1,TRBV7-8,CASSLVRGQGEGYEQYF,TGTGCCAGCAGCTTAGTTCGGGGACAGGGAGAGGGCTACGAGCAGTACTTC
.,TRBJ1-3,.,TRBV9,CASSVVAGDIGTIYF,TGTGCCAGCAGCGTAGTGGCAGGGGATATTGGCACCATATATTTT
.,TRBJ1-1,.,TRBV5-4,CASSSLGAAEAFF,TGTGCCAGCAGCTCCTTGGGGGCCGCTGAAGCTTTCTTT
.,TRBJ1-2,.,TRBV27,CASSFTAGSPYGYTF,TGTGCCAGCAGTTTTACGGCCGGGTCCCCCTATGGCTACACCTTC